The rows below give T cell receptor beta chains drawn from one sample of a study of Graves' ophthalmopathy and Graves' hyperthyroidism. TCRdb ran MiXCR on the multiplex PCR reads and lists one entry per CDR3 protein. This table holds hundreds of thousands of distinct CDR3 sequences, around 40% found once. The specimen sequenced was peripheral blood. These receptors came from an adult man with Graves' ophthalmopathy. Each CDR3 is given with its conserved first and last residue. A D gene is named only where the DNA matches it firmly. A row's size may be missing; if present it is once, few, many or a size class.

abundance: many; v_gene: TRBV9; d_gene: NA; j_gene: TRBJ1-2; CDR3nt: TGTGCCAGCAGCGGGTATGGCTACACCTTC; CDR3aa: CASSGYGYTF
abundance: NA; v_gene: TRBV12-3/TRBV12-4; d_gene: TRBD1; j_gene: TRBJ1-1; CDR3nt: TGTGCCAGCAGCCAGGCTGGGACAGGGAACACTGAAGCTTTCTTT; CDR3aa: CASSQAGTGNTEAFF
abundance: NA; v_gene: TRBV7-8; d_gene: TRBD2; j_gene: TRBJ2-3; CDR3nt: TGTGCCAGCAGCCACATAGCGGGAGCAGATACGCAGTATTTT; CDR3aa: CASSHIAGADTQYF
abundance: many; v_gene: TRBV29-1; d_gene: TRBD2; j_gene: TRBJ2-7; CDR3nt: TGCAGCGTTGAATTATCGGGAGGCTACGAGCAGTACTTC; CDR3aa: CSVELSGGYEQYF
abundance: many; v_gene: TRBV10-3; d_gene: NA; j_gene: TRBJ2-7; CDR3nt: TGTGCCAGCAGTTACGGATCCTACGAGCAGTACTTC; CDR3aa: CASSYGSYEQYF
abundance: few; v_gene: TRBV2; d_gene: TRBD2; j_gene: TRBJ2-7; CDR3nt: TGTGCCGCGGGGAGGGGCTCCGAGCAGTACTTC; CDR3aa: CAAGRGSEQYF
abundance: many; v_gene: TRBV15; d_gene: NA; j_gene: TRBJ1-4; CDR3nt: TGTGCCACCAGCAAGGGCTTTGGGGCAACTAATGAAAAACTGTTTTTT; CDR3aa: CATSKGFGATNEKLFF
abundance: NA; v_gene: TRBV7-9; d_gene: NA; j_gene: TRBJ2-2; CDR3nt: TGTGCCAGCAGCTCTCAGCAAGGAACCGGGGAGCTGTTTTTT; CDR3aa: CASSSQQGTGELFF
abundance: few; v_gene: TRBV7-9; d_gene: TRBD1; j_gene: TRBJ1-4; CDR3nt: TGTGCCAGCAGCCCGGACAGGGTCTCAACTAATGAAAAACTGTTTTTT; CDR3aa: CASSPDRVSTNEKLFF
abundance: few; v_gene: TRBV11-2; d_gene: NA; j_gene: TRBJ2-5; CDR3nt: TGTGCCAGCAGCCTAACCTCTAGCGTACAAGAGGCCCAGTACTTC; CDR3aa: CASSLTSSVQEAQYF
abundance: many; v_gene: TRBV29-1; d_gene: TRBD1; j_gene: TRBJ2-2; CDR3nt: TGCAGCGTTGCAACAGGGGGAAACACCGGGGAGCTGTTTTTT; CDR3aa: CSVATGGNTGELFF
abundance: NA; v_gene: TRBV7-9; d_gene: NA; j_gene: TRBJ2-1; CDR3nt: TGCGCCAGCGGCCAAGAACCGGGGGCCTACAATGAGCAGTTCTTC; CDR3aa: CASGQEPGAYNEQFF
abundance: NA; v_gene: TRBV29-1; d_gene: NA; j_gene: TRBJ1-2; CDR3nt: TGCAGCTTCGAGAAAAGAAATGGCTACACCTTC; CDR3aa: CSFEKRNGYTF
abundance: many; v_gene: TRBV2; d_gene: NA; j_gene: TRBJ2-7; CDR3nt: TGTGCCAGCAGTGAGGTACAGGACTTCTCCTACGAGCAGTACTTC; CDR3aa: CASSEVQDFSYEQYF
abundance: many; v_gene: TRBV15; d_gene: NA; j_gene: TRBJ1-6; CDR3nt: TGTGCCACCAGCAGGGCCCTCCATTCACCCCTCCACTTT; CDR3aa: CATSRALHSPLHF
abundance: NA; v_gene: TRBV4-1; d_gene: TRBD1; j_gene: TRBJ2-5; CDR3nt: TGCGCCAGCAGCCAAGAACCCCGGACAGGGTGTCAAGAGACCCAGTACTTC; CDR3aa: CASSQEPRTGCQETQYF